The clone carrying this TCR beta chain was observed a single time. Its target is unknown. The sample is drawn from a study of T cells in localized non-small cell lung cancer. Findings and caveats of the study: Only one tumor region was sequenced, so heterogeneity remains possible.

CDR1 MRHNA and CDR2 SNTAGT come from the germline V gene. The CDR3 consists of 16 residues. The V and J ends lost 6 bases and 5 bases, in that order; junction bases with no gene match: 10. The method was immunoSEQ multiplex PCR; TCRdb's version includes in-frame clones alone and lacks a portion of them. The sample consists of tens of thousands of clones, 65% to 85% of them appearing once. The starting material was peripheral blood mononuclear cells, obtained before any cancer treatment. The receptor comes from a man aged 35-75 years with stage III lung adenocarcinoma. The V call is TRBV6-4, the J call TRBJ2-2, with TRBD2 matching 9 bases. CDR3: CASSLFSGRGTGELFF. In DNA, the CDR3 is TGTGCCAGCAGCCTATTTAGCGGGAGAGGGACCGGGGAGCTGTTTTTT.